This TCR beta chain was recovered during a study of T cells in Graves' hyperthyroidism and ophthalmopathy. What was amplified from RNA transcripts were TCR beta CDR3 regions. TCR CDR3 underwent first-round RT-PCR with the HTBI primer set. TCRdb redid the calling of the multiplex PCR reads with MiXCR, one entry per CDR3 protein. This table has approximately 360,000 distinct CDR3 sequences, about 25% appearing once. This clonotype came up a few times. The CDR3 sequence is 13 residues long. V was clipped by 4 bases and J by 6 bases, with 12 bases between them. The germline gives CDR1 MNHNS, CDR2 SASEGT. The sequence came from a man aged 50-59 years with Graves' hyperthyroidism. The chain uses TRBV6-1 and TRBJ1-1, with D tentatively TRBD1 (5 bases). The sequencing sample was made of blood. The CDR3 nucleotides read TGTGCCAGCAGTGTATATGGGGCCCCTGAAGCTTTCTTT. Protein sequence: CASSVYGAPEAFF.